Listed below are T cell receptor beta chains from one sample, sequenced in a study of cytotoxic CD8 clonotypes in ibrutinib-treated CLL. Sequencing used immunoSEQ multiplex PCR; TCRdb keeps in-frame clones, though not all of them. The table has around 92,000 clones, approximately 71% seen once; the top ten hold roughly 24%. Here the sequenced sample was PBMCs, taken after 24 months of ibrutinib treatment. The receptors were gathered from a human donor with chronic lymphocytic leukemia. Each CDR3 is given with its conserved first and last residue. The D gene is left open where the match is weak. Not all rows give a size; the values are once, few, many and, for expanded clones, a class.

size: NA
V: TRBV7-8
D: NA
J: TRBJ2-3
DNA: TGTGCCAGCAGCCTCCAGGCGCAGGCCGCGGGAGATACGCAGTATTTT
CDR3: CASSLQAQAAGDTQYF

size: NA
V: TRBV7-3
D: TRBD1
J: TRBJ2-1
DNA: TGTGCCAGCAGCTTAACGGTATGGGACAGGGGAGACAATGAGCAGTTCTTC
CDR3: CASSLTVWDRGDNEQFF

size: NA
V: TRBV18
D: NA
J: TRBJ1-5
DNA: TGTGCCAGCTCACCACGAGCCATAGATCAGCCCCAGCATTTT
CDR3: CASSPRAIDQPQHF

size: NA
V: TRBV28
D: TRBD1
J: TRBJ2-7
DNA: TGTGCCAGCAGTTTACCCGGGACAGGGTTCAACGAGCAGTACTTC
CDR3: CASSLPGTGFNEQYF

size: NA
V: TRBV7-8
D: TRBD1
J: TRBJ2-1
DNA: TGTGCCAGCAGCTTACGGGCTAGACAGGGGGGTCACAATGAGCAGTTCTTC
CDR3: CASSLRARQGGHNEQFF

size: NA
V: TRBV30
D: NA
J: TRBJ2-7
DNA: TGTGCCTGGAGTCCATCATACGAGCAGTACTTC
CDR3: CAWSPSYEQYF

size: NA
V: TRBV9
D: NA
J: TRBJ2-5
DNA: TGTGCCAGCAGCGGGGGGGTAAACCAAGAGACCCAGTACTTC
CDR3: CASSGGVNQETQYF

size: NA
V: TRBV27
D: NA
J: TRBJ2-7
DNA: TGTGCCAGCAGTTTGCGGTATACCTACGAGCAGTACTTC
CDR3: CASSLRYTYEQYF

size: NA
V: TRBV2
D: NA
J: TRBJ2-2
DNA: TGTGCCAGCACGAACCTAGTTTCCGGGGAGCTGTTTTTT
CDR3: CASTNLVSGELFF

size: NA
V: TRBV28
D: NA
J: TRBJ2-3
DNA: TGTGCCAGCAGTTCACAGGGTTGGGGGGTCACAGATACGCAGTATTTT
CDR3: CASSSQGWGVTDTQYF

size: NA
V: TRBV11-2
D: NA
J: TRBJ1-1
DNA: TGTGCCAGCAGCTTAGTTGGGGGGGAGCTTGAAGCTTTCTTT
CDR3: CASSLVGGELEAFF

size: NA
V: TRBV5-1
D: NA
J: TRBJ2-3
DNA: TGCGCCAGCAGCTTCGGGATGACGCGGGGACCCATTAGCACAGATACGCAGTATTTT
CDR3: CASSFGMTRGPISTDTQYF

size: few
V: TRBV6-1
D: NA
J: TRBJ1-5
DNA: TGTGCCAGCAGTTCTGCCGGGACATTAAGTCAGCCCCAGCATTTT
CDR3: CASSSAGTLSQPQHF

size: NA
V: TRBV11-2
D: NA
J: TRBJ1-1
DNA: TGTGCCAGCATCCCACCCGGGGTACCGTTCACTGAAGCTTTCTTT
CDR3: CASIPPGVPFTEAFF

size: NA
V: TRBV11-2
D: NA
J: TRBJ2-5
DNA: TGTGCCAGCAGCTTAGGGGGGACGGGAAAAGAGACCCAGTACTTC
CDR3: CASSLGGTGKETQYF

size: NA
V: TRBV4-1
D: NA
J: TRBJ2-2
DNA: TGCGCCAGCAGCCTCGCGAACACCGGGGAGCTGTTTTTT
CDR3: CASSLANTGELFF

size: NA
V: TRBV11-3
D: NA
J: TRBJ2-7
DNA: TGTGCCAGCAGCAGAGGTCGGGACGACTACGAGCAGTACTTC
CDR3: CASSRGRDDYEQYF

size: NA
V: TRBV30
D: TRBD1
J: TRBJ1-1
DNA: TGTGCCTGGAAGGACGGGGGACAGGGTTCGCCTGAAGCTTTCTTT
CDR3: CAWKDGGQGSPEAFF

size: NA
V: TRBV14
D: NA
J: TRBJ1-2
DNA: TGTGCCAGCAGCCCCCTCCGAGGGGGCTACACCTTC
CDR3: CASSPLRGGYTF

size: NA
V: TRBV18
D: NA
J: TRBJ2-5
DNA: TGTGCCAGCTCACCATATCTGACCCAGTACTTC
CDR3: CASSPYLTQYF

size: NA
V: TRBV15
D: TRBD2
J: TRBJ2-3
DNA: TGTGCCACCAGCAGGGGTACTAGCGGGAGTGAAGATACGCAGTATTTT
CDR3: CATSRGTSGSEDTQYF

size: NA
V: TRBV28
D: TRBD1
J: TRBJ1-4
DNA: TGTGCCAGCCAGACAGGGGGGACGCAACGACTGTTTTTT
CDR3: CASQTGGTQRLFF

size: NA
V: TRBV9
D: TRBD2
J: TRBJ2-3
DNA: TGTGCCAGCAGCGCGGGACTAGCGGGTACGTCTGATACGCAGTATTTT
CDR3: CASSAGLAGTSDTQYF

size: few
V: TRBV5-1
D: NA
J: TRBJ2-7
DNA: TGCGCCAGCAGCTTGGCCAGGACCTACGAGCAGTACTTC
CDR3: CASSLARTYEQYF

size: few
V: TRBV19
D: TRBD1
J: TRBJ2-2
DNA: TGTGCCAGTACCGAGGACAGGGGGAACACCGGGGAGCTGTTTTTT
CDR3: CASTEDRGNTGELFF

size: NA
V: TRBV5-6
D: TRBD2
J: TRBJ2-1
DNA: TGTGCCAGCAGCTTCTCTAGCGGGATCACCTACAATGAGCAGTTCTTC
CDR3: CASSFSSGITYNEQFF

size: NA
V: TRBV11-2
D: NA
J: TRBJ1-1
DNA: TGTGCCAGCAGCTTAGGTATGGACAGCCGGAACACTGAAGCTTTCTTT
CDR3: CASSLGMDSRNTEAFF

size: NA
V: TRBV5-4
D: TRBD2
J: TRBJ2-1
DNA: TGTGCCAGCAGCCCGACTTCCTCTGGCGGGAGGGCCTATGAGCAGTTCTTC
CDR3: CASSPTSSGGRAYEQFF

size: few
V: TRBV25-1
D: TRBD1
J: TRBJ1-2
DNA: TGTGCCAGCTCCCCCGACAGGGCCGGCTACACCTTC
CDR3: CASSPDRAGYTF

size: NA
V: TRBV7-6
D: NA
J: TRBJ1-1
DNA: TGTGCCAGCAGCTTGGGGACATCAAACACTGAAGCTTTCTTT
CDR3: CASSLGTSNTEAFF

size: NA
V: TRBV4-1
D: NA
J: TRBJ2-7
DNA: TGCGCCAGCAGCCAAGATTGGTCAGGGGCCTACGAGCAGTACTTC
CDR3: CASSQDWSGAYEQYF

size: NA
V: TRBV19
D: NA
J: TRBJ1-2
DNA: TGTGCCAGTAGCTTACAAACAGACCGCGCAGACTATGGCTACACCTTC
CDR3: CASSLQTDRADYGYTF

size: NA
V: TRBV30
D: TRBD2
J: TRBJ2-3
DNA: TGTGCCTGGAAATCTCCCTCCTCTAGCGGGAGTCTAGATACGCAGTATTTT
CDR3: CAWKSPSSSGSLDTQYF

size: NA
V: TRBV2
D: NA
J: TRBJ1-6
DNA: TGTGCCAGCAGTGACAAGCAATGGTATTCACCCCTCCACTTT
CDR3: CASSDKQWYSPLHF

size: few
V: TRBV28
D: NA
J: TRBJ1-1
DNA: TGTGCCAGCAGTTTGGAGACGGCGAACACTGAAGCTTTCTTT
CDR3: CASSLETANTEAFF

size: NA
V: TRBV28
D: NA
J: TRBJ1-3
DNA: TGTGCCAGCAAAGAGCTCCCGCGGAGCGACACCATATATTTT
CDR3: CASKELPRSDTIYF

size: few
V: TRBV29-1
D: NA
J: TRBJ2-5
DNA: TGCAGCGTTCTACAGGGGGGGGAAGAGACCCAGTACTTC
CDR3: CSVLQGGEETQYF

size: NA
V: TRBV28
D: NA
J: TRBJ2-1
DNA: TGTGCCAGTCAGGAAGGAGGGAGTAACAATGAGCAGTTCTTC
CDR3: CASQEGGSNNEQFF

size: NA
V: TRBV19
D: TRBD1
J: TRBJ1-2
DNA: TGTGCCAGTAACGACAGGGCGGGTGGCTACACCTTC
CDR3: CASNDRAGGYTF

size: few
V: TRBV27
D: TRBD1
J: TRBJ1-5
DNA: TGTGCCAGCAGACCCCTAGGACAGGGGGCTCGCAATCAGCCCCAGCATTTT
CDR3: CASRPLGQGARNQPQHF

size: NA
V: TRBV15
D: TRBD2
J: TRBJ2-3
DNA: TGTGCCACCAGCGGAACTAGCGGGGGGCGAGATACGCAGTATTTT
CDR3: CATSGTSGGRDTQYF

size: NA
V: TRBV20-1
D: NA
J: TRBJ1-2
DNA: TGCAGTGCTAGAGAAGTTTCTGGCTACACCTTC
CDR3: CSAREVSGYTF

size: few
V: TRBV28
D: NA
J: TRBJ2-7
DNA: TGTGCCAGCAGCTCAACGTTGGAAGAGCAGTACTTC
CDR3: CASSSTLEEQYF

size: NA
V: TRBV27
D: NA
J: TRBJ1-5
DNA: TGTGCCAGCAGTTTTTTGAATCAGCCCCAGCATTTT
CDR3: CASSFLNQPQHF

size: NA
V: TRBV25-1
D: NA
J: TRBJ1-3
DNA: TGTGCCAGCAGTTCAGGGACTGGAAACACCATATATTTT
CDR3: CASSSGTGNTIYF

size: few
V: TRBV7-7
D: TRBD2
J: TRBJ2-1
DNA: TGTGCTAGCAGCCAGGGACTAACCAATGAGCAGTTCTTC
CDR3: CASSQGLTNEQFF

size: once
V: TRBV7-6
D: TRBD1
J: TRBJ1-1
DNA: TGTGCCAGCAGCCCTAGCGGGCCAGGGGGGGGCACTGAAGCTTTCTTT
CDR3: CASSPSGPGGGTEAFF

size: NA
V: TRBV19
D: NA
J: TRBJ1-5
DNA: TGTGCCAGTAGTATAGTAGTCAATCAGCCCCAGCATTTT
CDR3: CASSIVVNQPQHF

size: NA
V: TRBV9
D: NA
J: TRBJ2-1
DNA: TGTGCCAGCAGCCTCCAGGAGGGAGGTGTGCATGAGCAGTTCTTC
CDR3: CASSLQEGGVHEQFF

size: NA
V: TRBV2
D: NA
J: TRBJ2-7
DNA: TGTGCCAGCAGTGAGAATAGCGCTTATGGTGCCGAGCAGTACTTC
CDR3: CASSENSAYGAEQYF

size: NA
V: TRBV11-2
D: NA
J: TRBJ2-6
DNA: TGTGCCAGCAGCTTAGTTCGTTTCTCTGGGGCCAACGTCCTGACTTTC
CDR3: CASSLVRFSGANVLTF